A single sample gave rise to the 3 T cell receptor beta chains below, sequenced in a study of identifying expanded T cells in peripheral blood. Profiling relied on immunoSEQ multiplex PCR, and the TCRdb table lists in-frame clones only, not all of them. The sample lists about 91,000 clones; about 87% were seen once. The sequencing sample was made of blood. The receptors shown here come from a person between 18 and 75 years old in good health.

The V and J genes are TRBV5-1 and TRBJ1-2; D gene uncertain. V shed 8 bases and J shed 6 bases, with 17 bases lying between them. The CDR3 is 13 amino acids. Germline V gives CDR1 SGHRS, CDR2 YFSETQ. The CDR3 here is CASALSTLNGYTF. CDR3 DNA: TGCGCCAGTGCGTTGTCGACATTAAATGGCTACACCTTC. Drawing the rest from reference TRBV5-1 and TRBJ1-2, the complete variable domain is KAGVTQTPRYLIKTRGQQVTLSCSPISGHRSVSWYQQTPGQGLQFLFEYFSETQRNKGNFPGRFSGRQFSNSRSEMNVSTLELGDSALYLCASALSTLNGYTFGSGTRLTVV.

The V call is TRBV19, the J call TRBJ2-4; TRBD1 matches at 12 bases. The last part of the DNA fits TRBJ2-7 better; the J call may be wrong. From germline, CDR1 is LNHDA and CDR2 SQIVND (reference sequence). The CDR3 contains 14 residues. The CDR3 nucleotides are TGTGCCAGTAGTGCGGGACAGGGGGCCCACGAGCAGTACTTC. Residues: CASSAGQGAHEQYF.

Turning to this clone: One end of the junction is discordant with germline, which a read error may explain. Other DNA sequences in this specimen translate into the identical CDR3. The rearrangement links TRBV15 to TRBJ2-3; 7 nucleotides line up with TRBD1. This CDR3 region has 16 residues. The germline V gene encodes CDR1 LNHNV and CDR2 YYDKDF (reference sequence). DNA for the CDR3: TGCGCCACCAGCAGGGGGACACTAGACCGCACAGATACGCAGTATTTT. The encoded protein is CATSRGTLDRTDTQYF.